The clone carrying this T cell receptor beta chain showed up just a few times. Its antigen remains unidentified. The sample comes from a study of identical twins. Study-level results: The models gave estimates that fell short of the out-of-frame TCR alpha sharing seen in monozygotic twins.

The germline V gene encodes CDR1 MNHEY and CDR2 SVGAGI. The V gene lost 0 bases and the J gene lost 1 base, with 2 bases spanning the gap. There are 13 residues in the CDR3. Each CDR3 protein is one row after TCRdb ran MiXCR on the 5' RACE reads. The top ten clones hold around 5% of a sample with hundreds of thousands of distinct CDR3 sequences, 7.5% of them seen once. These data were also reused for a study on yellow fever vaccine responses in identical twins.

The sequencing input was CD8+ T cells sorted from blood. The chain couples TRBV6-5 to TRBJ2-3, with D unclear. This clonotype was obtained from a woman younger than 35 in good health. CDR3 sequence: CASSYSGTDTQYF. The DNA for the CDR3 is TGTGCCAGCAGTTACTCTGGCACAGATACGCAGTATTTT.